The sample holds one count of the clone carrying this T cell receptor beta chain. Its antigen is unidentified. This record belongs to a study of cytomegalovirus exposure and HLA in healthy donors. Overall study: Among the approximately 410 genotyped donors, 70% to 90% were placed in the Caucasian-associated ancestry cluster.

The PCR was carried out with 60 Vbeta primers and 13 Jbeta primers. Some clones are missing from TCRdb's copy, which holds only in-frame ones; the method was immunoSEQ multiplex PCR. The data contain some 120,000 clones, 65% to 80% of them seen just once; the ten biggest clones take up over 4%. Whole-study findings and limits: Sequences of the TCR beta chain were said to predict the HLA-A and HLA-B alleles of most subjects accurately.

The receptor's source is a young man in good health and CMV-seropositive. The material sequenced was PBMCs.

The CDR3 DNA is TGTGCCACCAGCGGGAGGGGTTCGTACAATGAGCAGTTCTTC. As protein: CATSGRGSYNEQFF. The genes are TRBV15 and TRBJ2-1, with 7 bases lining up with TRBD2. Germline CDR1 LNHNV, CDR2 YYDKDF (reference sequence). V shed 5 bases and J 4 bases; nucleotides not matched to a gene: 5. The CDR3 length is 14 residues.